Below, 5 T cell receptor beta chains from the same sample are listed, as sequenced in a study of T cell responses to AZD1222 COVID-19 vaccine. Profiled with immunoSEQ multiplex PCR; TCRdb holds only in-frame clones, not every one. The table lists approximately 150,000 clones, 80% to 95% of them singletons, with roughly 3.4% in the top ten. This specimen was peripheral blood, taken 28 days after the second AZD1222 dose. The receptors derive from an adult who received the AZD1222 COVID-19 vaccine.

The chain uses TRBV27 and TRBJ1-1, with D tentatively TRBD1 (5 bases). The V gene lost 7 bases and the J gene lost 5 bases, with 17 bases spanning the gap. The CDR3 is made up of 14 amino acids. Germline V lookup: CDR1 MNHEY, CDR2 SMNVEV (reference sequence). The CDR3 bases are TGTGCCAGCATTCTCGGCCAGGGCGGAACTGAAGCTTTCTTT. Encoded protein: CASILGQGGTEAFF.

The V gene is TRBV15, the J gene TRBJ1-4; D possibly corresponds to TRBD1 (6 bases). Trimming left V 2 bases short and J 2 bases short, with 6 bases between. The CDR3 extends over 14 amino acids. The V gene's germline CDR1 is LNHNV and CDR2 YYDKDF (reference sequence). This chain's CDR3 is CATSRQGTNEKLFF. CDR3 nucleotides: TGTGCCACCAGCAGACAGGGGACTAATGAAAAACTGTTTTTT.

The J gene is TRBJ2-7, the V gene TRBV5-1; D remains ambiguous. The CDR3 extends over 14 amino acids. The V gene's germline CDR1 is SGHRS and CDR2 YFSETQ. V was trimmed by 2 bases and J by 2 bases, leaving 11 bases between them. The CDR3 protein is CASSFGLAAYEQYF. CDR3 DNA sequence: TGCGCCAGCAGCTTCGGGTTGGCGGCCTACGAGCAGTACTTC.

The CDR3 coding sequence is TGTGCCAGCAGCCCCGATCAGGGGAACTATGGCTACACCTTC. This sequence encodes CASSPDQGNYGYTF. V and J are TRBV16 and TRBJ1-2; TRBD1 might be the D (6 bases). The ends were cut back, 4 bases at V and 2 bases at J, with 11 bases in the middle. The CDR3 covers 14 residues. Germline loops: CDR1 KGHSY, CDR2 FQNENV.

The J gene is TRBJ2-3, the V gene TRBV3-1 (or the pseudogene TRBV3-2); D not certain. The CDR3 has 17 residues. Germline CDR1 reads LGHDT; CDR2 reads YNNKEL (reference sequence). Trimming shortened V by 0 bases and J by 0 bases, and 13 bases separated the two germline ends. CDR3 residues: CASSQDLTWGSTDTQYF. The CDR3 DNA follows: TGTGCCAGCAGCCAAGATTTGACATGGGGTAGCACAGATACGCAGTATTTT.